These 10 T cell receptor beta chains were sequenced from one sample in a study of response to subunit inactivated influenza vaccine. One entry per CDR3 protein results from TCRdb running MiXCR on the RT-PCR reads. The sample gives over 450,000 distinct CDR3 sequences, approximately 12% of which show up once; about an eighth is in the top ten. The sequencing here drew on PBMCs from blood, taken roughly 47 days after vaccination. These receptors came from a man over 45 who received an inactivated influenza vaccine.

A few counts support this clonotype. The chain has TRBV6-5 and TRBJ2-1; a possible D gene is TRBD2 (6 bases). The CDR3 loop spans 17 amino acids. V was shortened by 0 bases and J by 1 base, with 13 bases between the two germline ends. From germline, CDR1 is MNHEY and CDR2 SVGAGI. This CDR3 reads CASSYSGLPSSYNEQFF. CDR3 nucleotides: TGTGCCAGCAGTTACTCGGGACTGCCCAGTTCCTACAATGAGCAGTTCTTC.

This clonotype was recorded many times. The genes are TRBV12-5 and TRBJ1-5; unclear D gene. Germline assignment: CDR1 LGHNT and CDR2 FRNRAP. The V end was cut by 6 bases, the J end by 2 bases, with 11 bases between. CDR3 length: 14 amino acids. The CDR3 protein is CASGPGRRNQPQHF. CDR3 DNA sequence: TGTGCTAGTGGCCCCGGACGACGCAATCAGCCCCAGCATTTT. Full variable domain (rest looked up from reference TRBV12-5 and TRBJ1-5): DARVTQTPRHKVTEMGQEVTMRCQPILGHNTVFWYRQTMMQGLELLAYFRNRAPLDDSGMPKDRFSAEMPDATLATLKIQPSEPRDSAVYFCASGPGRRNQPQHFGDGTRLSIL.

This rearrangement joins TRBV5-5 to TRBJ2-6, with unresolved D. CDR1 and CDR2 from the germline V gene are SGHKS and YYEKEE (reference sequence). CDR3 length equals 18 residues. V lost 0 bases and J lost 1, with 14 bases in between. The chain's CDR3 is CASSLVGMPGSGANVLTF. The CDR3 bases are TGTGCCAGCAGCTTGGTTGGGATGCCCGGATCTGGGGCCAACGTCCTGACTTTC.

This clonotype was detected many times. V gene TRBV10-3 combines with J gene TRBJ2-7; possible D gene TRBD1, 5 bases. The CDR3 extends over 14 amino acids. The V end lost 6 bases, the J end lost 5 bases, and 17 bases lay between the germline ends. CDR1 ENHRY and CDR2 SYGVKD come from the germline V gene. The CDR3 DNA follows: TGTGCCATCAGGGGCCTCAGGGAAGGGAACGAGCAGTACTTC. It codes for CAIRGLREGNEQYF.

This clonotype appeared a few times. This chain uses TRBV20-1 with TRBJ2-7; 7 nucleotides align to TRBD2. Trimming removed 7 bases from V and 4 bases from J; junction bases left unmatched: 7. Germline values: CDR1 DFQATT, CDR2 SNEGSKA (reference sequence). The CDR3 loop spans 12 amino acids. CDR3 amino acids: CSGRDYLYEQYF. CDR3 DNA sequence: TGCAGTGGCCGGGACTACCTATACGAGCAGTACTTC.

The V and J genes are TRBV10-3 and TRBJ2-4; no clear D. Trimming removed 4 bases at V and 5 bases at J, with 9 bases between. Germline values: CDR1 ENHRY, CDR2 SYGVKD. The CDR3 loop spans 13 amino acids. The CDR3 bases are TGTGCCATCAGTGTTGCTGTAGAAAACATTCAGTACTTC. Translation gives CAISVAVENIQYF.

This chain links TRBV20-1 with TRBJ1-5; TRBD1 agrees at 9 bases. CDR3 size: 14 residues. The germline gives CDR1 DFQATT, CDR2 SNEGSKA (reference sequence). J was trimmed by 7 bases and V by 2 bases; bases with no gene match: 6. Here the CDR3 reads CSARPGQGLQPQHF. The CDR3 coding sequence is TGCAGTGCTAGACCAGGACAGGGGCTACAGCCCCAGCATTTT.

This clonotype was seen repeatedly, ten times or more. V is TRBV6-1 and J is TRBJ2-2, with D unclear. CDR3 length: 14 amino acids. Trimming stripped 6 bases from V and 4 bases from J, with 12 bases between. Germline-derived CDR1 and CDR2 are MNHNS and SASEGT. Here the CDR3 reads CASRPKPSTGELFF. DNA for the CDR3: TGTGCCAGCAGACCAAAGCCGTCCACCGGGGAGCTGTTTTTT.

This clonotype was recorded at least ten times. The rearrangement links TRBV12-3 or TRBV12-4 to TRBJ1-1, with a possible D match to TRBD1 (5 bases). This CDR3 comprises 14 residues. Trimming stripped 3 bases from V and 6 bases from J, with 14 bases between. The CDR3 reads CASSLKGQSAEAFF. The CDR3 DNA reads as TGTGCCAGCAGTTTGAAGGGGCAGTCGGCTGAAGCTTTCTTT.

The chain employs TRBV20-1 and TRBJ2-5, with a tentative D call TRBD2 (5 bases). Between the trimmed V and J ends, which lost 4 bases and 5 bases, there was a span of 17 bases. Germline CDR1 is DFQATT and CDR2 is SNEGSKA (reference sequence). The CDR3 has 14 amino acids. As DNA, the CDR3 is TGCAGTGCTACAGGCCCGATGGGAGTCGAGACCCAGTACTTC. Translated, it gives CSATGPMGVETQYF.